A single sample gave rise to the 31 T cell receptor beta chains below, sequenced in a study of control samples from healthy donors and cancer patients. Clones were read by immunoSEQ multiplex PCR, and TCRdb kept only the in-frame ones, dropping some. Among about 220,000 clones listed, around 94% were seen once. The sequenced sample was blood. All receptors come from a man in his forties or fifties in good health.

The chain carries TRBV18 and TRBJ1-1; a weak D match, TRBD1 (5 bases). Trimming took 0 bases from V and 4 from J, leaving 9 bases between them. The CDR3 sequence is 14 residues long. Germline CDR1 KGHSH, CDR2 LQKENI. The CDR3 DNA reads as TGTGCCAGCTCACCACCACGCGGGGGCACTGAAGCTTTCTTT. Protein: CASSPPRGGTEAFF.

This rearrangement joins TRBV7-9 to TRBJ1-2, with 10 positions matching TRBD1. CDR1 SEHNR and CDR2 FQNEAQ come from the germline V gene (reference sequence). Trimming cost V 3 bases and J 8 bases; bases outside gene matches: 9. This CDR3 has 15 residues. The CDR3, as DNA: TGTGCCAGCAGCTTCGGACAGGGGGGTTTGCAAGGCTACACCTTC. This codes for CASSFGQGGLQGYTF. The full variable domain, in which reference TRBV7-9 and TRBJ1-2 provide the parts outside the CDR3, is DTGVSQNPRHKITKRGQNVTFRCDPISEHNRLYWYRQTLGQGPEFLTYFQNEAQLEKSRLLSDRFSAERPKGSFSTLEIQRTEQGDSAMYLCASSFGQGGLQGYTFGSGTRLTVV.

This chain connects TRBV4-1 to TRBJ2-1; 7 bases map to TRBD2. The CDR3 totals 13 residues. CDR1 and CDR2 from the germline V gene are MGHRA and YSYEKL. V trimming: 6 bases; J trimming: 4 bases; junction bases outside the gene matches: 3. The CDR3 here is CASRGLRYNEQFF. The CDR3 DNA sequence: TGCGCCAGCAGGGGACTACGTTACAATGAGCAGTTCTTC.

The chain carries TRBV7-9 and TRBJ2-3; 9 nucleotides match TRBD1. V was clipped by 5 bases and J by 2 bases; unmatched bases: 8. Germline CDR1 reads SEHNR; CDR2 reads FQNEAQ (reference sequence). This CDR3 has 16 residues. The CDR3 coding sequence is TGTGCCAGCAGCCCATCCCGGGACAGGGTCACAGATACGCAGTATTTT. Translation gives CASSPSRDRVTDTQYF. The variable domain in full, completed from reference TRBV7-9 and TRBJ2-3, reads DTGVSQNPRHKITKRGQNVTFRCDPISEHNRLYWYRQTLGQGPEFLTYFQNEAQLEKSRLLSDRFSAERPKGSFSTLEIQRTEQGDSAMYLCASSPSRDRVTDTQYFGPGTRLTVL.

The J gene is TRBJ2-2, the V gene TRBV18, with D maybe TRBD2 (5 bases). Trimming stripped 5 bases from V and 2 bases from J, with 6 bases between. The CDR3 loop spans 13 amino acids. The germline gives CDR1 KGHSH, CDR2 LQKENI. The CDR3 here is CASSAGNTGELFF. In DNA, the CDR3 is TGTGCCAGCTCAGCGGGCAACACCGGGGAGCTGTTTTTT.

The J gene is TRBJ2-1, the V gene TRBV14; 15 bases are shared with TRBD2. The germline V gene has CDR1 SGHDN and CDR2 FVKESK. The trim removed 2 bases at V and 0 bases at J, leaving 5 bases unmatched. The CDR3 spans 19 residues. The CDR3 nucleotides are TGTGCCAGCAGCCAAATTGGACTAGCGGGGGGGATCTCCTACAATGAGCAGTTCTTC. It yields the protein CASSQIGLAGGISYNEQFF.

This rearrangement joins TRBV19 to TRBJ1-4; 7 positions agree with TRBD1. Germline V gene data show CDR1 as LNHDA and CDR2 as SQIVND (reference sequence). This CDR3 is built from 16 residues. The V gene end was trimmed by 6 bases and the J gene end by 5 bases; junction bases not matched to a gene: 12. The CDR3 DNA reads as TGTGCCAGTAGACTCCCCCGGACAGGCTCCAATGAAAAACTGTTTTTT. Its protein is CASRLPRTGSNEKLFF.

The chain uses TRBV4-1 and TRBJ1-4; possibly TRBD1 for D (5 bases). Trimming left V 2 bases short and J 14 bases short, with 15 bases between. Per the germline V gene, CDR1 is MGHRA and CDR2 is YSYEKL. This CDR3 comprises 13 residues. In DNA, the CDR3 is TGCGCCAGCAGCCAACGCAGGGACCTCTCGCTGTTTTTT. Translating gives CASSQRRDLSLFF.

The chain links TRBV7-2 to TRBJ2-3; the D call may be TRBD1 or TRBD2 (5 bases each). CDR1 is SGHTA and CDR2 is FQGNSA in the germline V gene. The V and J ends lost 1 base and 8 bases respectively, with 22 bases between them. The length of the CDR3 is 17 residues. The chain's CDR3 is CASSLVVVGDRRGTQYF. The CDR3 DNA reads TGTGCCAGCAGCTTAGTCGTTGTGGGGGACCGTCGAGGTACGCAGTATTTT.

The V and J genes are TRBV2 and TRBJ1-2; possible D gene TRBD1, 5 bases. This CDR3 is 13 amino acids long. V lost 8 bases to trimming and J lost 0 bases, with 10 bases between them. CDR1 SNHLY and CDR2 FYNNEI come from the germline V gene. DNA of the CDR3: TGTGCCAGCGGGGACGGCTCTAACTATGGCTACACCTTC. It yields the protein CASGDGSNYGYTF.

The rearrangement links TRBV9 to TRBJ1-2; D not resolved. CDR1 is SGDLS and CDR2 is YYNGEE in the germline V gene. The V end was cut by 0 bases, the J end by 2 bases, with 8 bases between. The CDR3 consists of 14 residues. CDR3: CASSVVEQNYGYTF. CDR3 DNA: TGTGCCAGCAGCGTAGTGGAACAGAACTATGGCTACACCTTC.

The chain has TRBV5-4 and TRBJ2-3, with D maybe TRBD2 (6 bases). Trimming took 4 bases from V and 0 from J, leaving 15 bases between them. The CDR3 spans 16 residues. CDR1 and CDR2 from the germline V gene are SGHNT and YYREEE (reference sequence). The CDR3 is CASSTGAGTSTDTQYF. CDR3 in DNA: TGTGCCAGCAGCACCGGAGCTGGGACTAGCACAGATACGCAGTATTTT.

The gene calls are TRBV28 and TRBJ1-2; no reliable D call. Germline CDR1 MDHEN, CDR2 SYDVKM. The CDR3 contains 12 residues. V gave up 6 bases and J gave up 3 bases, with 8 bases separating them. This chain's CDR3 is CASRNSYYGYTF. CDR3 coding DNA: TGTGCCAGCAGGAACTCCTACTATGGCTACACCTTC.

The CDR3 region is CSPSGDQPQHF. The CDR3 DNA follows: TGCAGTCCGTCAGGGGATCAGCCCCAGCATTTT. This chain joins TRBV20-1 and TRBJ1-5; D is possibly TRBD1 (6 bases). CDR3 size: 11 residues. Germline V CDR1 and CDR2: DFQATT, SNEGSKA (reference sequence). Trimming took off 8 bases at V and 5 bases at J, with 10 bases between the two ends.

J is TRBJ2-3 and V is TRBV5-4; possibly TRBD1 for D (6 bases). The CDR3 length is 12 residues. Trimming took off 6 bases at V and 4 bases at J, with 9 bases between the two ends. The germline gives CDR1 SGHNT, CDR2 YYREEE (reference sequence). CDR3 sequence (DNA): TGTGCCAGCAACAGGGAGCCAGATACGCAGTATTTT. Translated, it gives CASNREPDTQYF.

The chain has TRBV10-3 and TRBJ2-5; TRBD1 or TRBD2 may be the D gene (5 bases each). The CDR3 extends over 13 amino acids. Germline CDR1 reads ENHRY; CDR2 reads SYGVKD. V lost 10 bases to trimming and J lost 5 bases, with 17 bases between them. CDR3 in DNA: TGTGCCACCAAGGCCGGGGCCCAGGAGACCCAGTACTTC. This encodes CATKAGAQETQYF.

V usage is TRBV19 and J usage is TRBJ1-5, with 7 positions matching TRBD1. The CDR3 runs 14 residues. CDR1 and CDR2 from the germline V gene are LNHDA and SQIVND (reference sequence). V was pared by 7 bases and J by 4 bases, with 7 bases of the junction left unmatched. Here the CDR3 DNA reads TGTGCCAGTAACCGGGACAGCCCAAATCAGCCCCAGCATTTT. This translates into CASNRDSPNQPQHF.

This chain uses TRBV2 with TRBJ2-6; D not certain. The CDR3 consists of 14 residues. V shed 6 bases and J shed 0 bases, with 6 bases lying between them. Germline CDR1 SNHLY, CDR2 FYNNEI. The CDR3 nucleotides read TGTGCCAGCAGGGACCCCTCTGGGGCCAACGTCCTGACTTTC. Its translation: CASRDPSGANVLTF.

In DNA form, the CDR3 reads TGTGCCAGCTCACAGGGACAGGCCCTTTGGGGCGAGCAGTACGTC. Its translation: CASSQGQALWGEQYV. V gene TRBV18 combines with J gene TRBJ2-7; 8 bases are a match to TRBD1. CDR3 size: 15 residues. The germline gives CDR1 KGHSH, CDR2 LQKENI. The ends lost 4 bases at V and 6 bases at J; junction bases unmatched: 11.

The chain recombines TRBV9 with TRBJ1-1; tentative D call: TRBD1 (5 bases). This CDR3 spans 15 amino acids. Germline CDR1 is SGDLS and CDR2 is YYNGEE. The ends were cut back, 4 bases at V and 1 base at J, with 14 bases in the middle. CDR3 protein: CASSLWGTANTEAFF. In DNA form, the CDR3 reads TGTGCCAGCAGCCTCTGGGGGACGGCGAACACTGAAGCTTTCTTT.

CDR3 residues: CSVQENYGYTF. CDR3 coding DNA: TGCAGCGTGCAGGAAAACTATGGCTACACCTTC. The rearrangement uses TRBV29-1 and TRBJ1-2; D gene unclear. CDR3 size: 11 residues. Germline assignment: CDR1 SQVTM and CDR2 ANQGSEA. V dropped 6 bases and J dropped 2 bases, with 7 bases sitting between them.

The gene calls are TRBV28 and TRBJ2-2, with TRBD1 matching 7 bases. The V gene's germline CDR1 is MDHEN and CDR2 SYDVKM. Trimming took 5 bases from V and 13 from J; bases not matched to a gene: 7. The CDR3 loop spans 12 amino acids. The CDR3 here is CASSLTGRRLFF. The CDR3 DNA follows: TGTGCCAGCAGTCTGACAGGGCGAAGGCTGTTTTTT.

The rearrangement uses TRBV6-6 and TRBJ2-3; possible D gene TRBD1, 5 bases. Trimming removed 2 bases from V and 0 bases from J, with 9 bases in between. CDR3 length: 15 amino acids. Germline assignment: CDR1 MNHNY and CDR2 SVGAGI (reference sequence). CDR3 sequence: CASSYDSRSTDTQYF. CDR3 nucleotide sequence: TGTGCCAGCAGTTACGACAGCCGTAGCACAGATACGCAGTATTTT.

The genes are TRBV18 and TRBJ1-3, with D perhaps TRBD1 (6 bases). From germline, CDR1 is KGHSH and CDR2 LQKENI. The CDR3 loop spans 16 amino acids. Trimming took off 1 base at V and 0 bases at J, with 10 bases between the two ends. The CDR3 protein is CASSPRTENSGNTIYF. The CDR3 DNA reads TGTGCCAGCTCACCACGGACAGAAAACTCTGGAAACACCATATATTTT.

The chain carries TRBV6-2 or TRBV6-3 and TRBJ1-5; no reliable D call. The ends were cut back, 2 bases at V and 6 bases at J, with 5 bases in the middle. The CDR3 contains 12 residues. Germline V gene data show CDR1 as MNHEY and CDR2 as SVGEGT. The CDR3 loop reads CASSYNIQPQHF. In DNA form, the CDR3 reads TGTGCCAGCAGTTACAATATTCAGCCCCAGCATTTT.

The rearrangement uses TRBV27 and TRBJ1-5; 7 nucleotides line up with TRBD1. After removal of 6 bases from V and 4 bases from J, the junction contained 6 bases not matched to a gene. CDR1 is MNHEY and CDR2 is SMNVEV in the germline V gene (reference sequence). The CDR3 covers 14 residues. The CDR3 spells CASRGDSVNQPQHF. CDR3 bases: TGTGCCAGCAGGGGGGACAGCGTAAATCAGCCCCAGCATTTT.

The gene calls are TRBV2 and TRBJ2-3; TRBD1 matches 12 bases. Looked up from germline, CDR1 is SNHLY and CDR2 is FYNNEI. The CDR3 is 16 residues long. V was clipped by 3 bases and J by 6 bases; unmatched bases: 7. The CDR3: CASSERGQGASDTQYF. The CDR3 DNA sequence: TGTGCCAGCAGTGAGCGGGGACAGGGGGCATCGGATACGCAGTATTTT.

This clone was counted once. Here the CDR3 reads CSGRTGTHEKLFF. Written as DNA, the CDR3 is TGCAGCGGCCGGACCGGCACACATGAAAAACTGTTTTTT. This chain links TRBV29-1 with TRBJ1-4, with D uncertain. With 7 bases removed from V and 6 bases from J, the gap between germline ends came to 15 bases. This CDR3 has 13 amino acids. The germline gives CDR1 SQVTM, CDR2 ANQGSEA.

V and J are TRBV9 and TRBJ2-1; perhaps D is TRBD1 or TRBD2 (5 bases each). CDR1 is SGDLS and CDR2 is YYNGEE in the germline V gene. The CDR3 loop spans 15 amino acids. Trimming shortened V by 0 bases and J by 5 bases, and 12 bases separated the two germline ends. Here the CDR3 reads CASSVAMMGDNEQFF. For the CDR3, the DNA is TGTGCCAGCAGCGTAGCGATGATGGGGGACAATGAGCAGTTCTTC.

This clone was recorded once. The chain employs TRBV3-1 (or the pseudogene TRBV3-2) and TRBJ2-1, with TRBD2 identical over 8 bases. Germline V gene data show CDR1 as LGHDT and CDR2 as YNNKEL (reference sequence). This CDR3 has 15 residues. The trim removed 3 bases at V and 0 bases at J, leaving 1 base unmatched. The CDR3 DNA reads as TGTGCCAGCAGCCACCGGGGGGGCTCCTACAATGAGCAGTTCTTC. Translating it yields CASSHRGGSYNEQFF.

Of note for this clone: Different DNA sequences within this sample yield the same CDR3. This chain joins TRBV19 and TRBJ1-5, with TRBD1 as a possible D gene (6 bases). Per germline, CDR1 LNHDA and CDR2 SQIVND (reference sequence). This CDR3 spans 14 amino acids. V lost 4 bases and J lost 1, with 8 bases in between. CDR3 nucleotide sequence: TGTGCCAGTAGTACTACAGGGAGCAATCAGCCCCAGCATTTT. Residues: CASSTTGSNQPQHF.